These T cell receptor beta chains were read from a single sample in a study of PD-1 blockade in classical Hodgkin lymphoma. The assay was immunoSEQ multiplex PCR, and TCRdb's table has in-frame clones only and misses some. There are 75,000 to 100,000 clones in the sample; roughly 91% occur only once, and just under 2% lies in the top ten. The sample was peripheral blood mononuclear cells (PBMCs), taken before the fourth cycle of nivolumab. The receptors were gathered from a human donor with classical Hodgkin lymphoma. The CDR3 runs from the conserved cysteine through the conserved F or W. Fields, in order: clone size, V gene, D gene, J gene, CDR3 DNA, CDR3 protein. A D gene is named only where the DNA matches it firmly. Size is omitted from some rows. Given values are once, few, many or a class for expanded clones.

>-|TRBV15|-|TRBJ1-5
TGTGCCACCAGCAGAGATATGAGGGTAGGAGGCAATCAGCCCCAGCATTTT
CATSRDMRVGGNQPQHF
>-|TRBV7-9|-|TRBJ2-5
TGTGCCAGCAGCTCTCAACTACAGGGTCTGGAGACCCAGTACTTC
CASSSQLQGLETQYF
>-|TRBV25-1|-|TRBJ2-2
TGTGCCAGCAGTGAATGGATGGGGCCCACCGGGGAGCTGTTTTTT
CASSEWMGPTGELFF
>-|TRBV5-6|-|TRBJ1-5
TGTGCCAGCAGCTTGGCCGTGGCCCCAAGGTCTCAGCCCCAGCATTTT
CASSLAVAPRSQPQHF
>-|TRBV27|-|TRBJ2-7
TGTGCCAGCAGAGGATACGGTCCTGCCTACGAGCAGTACTTC
CASRGYGPAYEQYF
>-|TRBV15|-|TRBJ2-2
TGTGCCACCACGACAGGATTATCCACCGGGGAGCTGTTTTTT
CATTTGLSTGELFF
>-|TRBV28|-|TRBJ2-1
TGTGCCAGCAAGCGGCCGATTGGTAAAGAGAATGAGCAGTTCTTC
CASKRPIGKENEQFF
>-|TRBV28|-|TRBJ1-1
TGTGCCAGCAGGACTGGGGCTCTTAAGATGATGAACACTGAAGCTTTCTTT
CASRTGALKMMNTEAFF
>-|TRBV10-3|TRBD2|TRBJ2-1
TGTGCCATCAGTGTTTGGACTAGCGGGAGGCGTGATGAGCAGTTCTTC
CAISVWTSGRRDEQFF
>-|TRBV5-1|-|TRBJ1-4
TGCGCCAGCAGCTTGATGGGAGGCAGGATTAATGAAAAACTGTTTTTT
CASSLMGGRINEKLFF
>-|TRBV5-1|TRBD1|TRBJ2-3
TGCGCCAGCAGCACAGTGGGACAGGGGGCGGCAGATACGCAGTATTTT
CASSTVGQGAADTQYF
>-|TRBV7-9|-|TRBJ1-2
TGTGCCAGCAGGGCACAGGGAACTCGTGGCTACACCTTC
CASRAQGTRGYTF
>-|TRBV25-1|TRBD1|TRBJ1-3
TGTGCCAGCAGCGGGACAGGGTCTGGAAACACCATATATTTT
CASSGTGSGNTIYF
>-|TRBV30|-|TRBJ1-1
TGTGCCTGGAGTGCAACTTCTATGGCTTTCTTT
CAWSATSMAFF
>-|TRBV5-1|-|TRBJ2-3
TGCGCCAGCAGCTCCCCTACGTACACAGATACGCAGTATTTT
CASSSPTYTDTQYF
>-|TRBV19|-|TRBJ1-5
TGTGCCAGTAGTATATGGGGAGGAGGCAATCAGCCCCAGCATTTT
CASSIWGGGNQPQHF
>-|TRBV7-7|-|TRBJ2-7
TGTGCCAGCAGCCCTCGGTTGGACCACGAGCAGTACTTC
CASSPRLDHEQYF
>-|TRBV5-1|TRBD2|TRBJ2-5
TGCGCCAGCAGCCCCACAGCGGGAGGGGGGCACGAGACCCAGTACTTC
CASSPTAGGGHETQYF
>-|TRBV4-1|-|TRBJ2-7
TGCGCCAGCAGCCAGGCCCAAGTAGGGGTTTACGAGCAGTACTTC
CASSQAQVGVYEQYF
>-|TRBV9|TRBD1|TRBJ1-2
TGTGCCAGCAGCGATTTGACAGGGCTAGGCTACACCTTC
CASSDLTGLGYTF
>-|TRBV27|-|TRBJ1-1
TGTGCCAGCAATAGGGGTCGGGGCACTGAAGCTTTCTTT
CASNRGRGTEAFF
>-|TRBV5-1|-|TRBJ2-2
TGCGCCAGCAGCTCAACTAGCTGGGGCACCGGGGAGCTGTTTTTT
CASSSTSWGTGELFF
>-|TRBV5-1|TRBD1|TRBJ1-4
TGCGCCAGCAGGCAGGACAGGGGTGGTGCAACTAATGAAAAACTGTTTTTT
CASRQDRGGATNEKLFF
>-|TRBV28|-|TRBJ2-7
TGTGCCAGCAGCCAAGGGAGCTCCTACGAGCAGTACTTC
CASSQGSSYEQYF
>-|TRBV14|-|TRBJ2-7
TGTGCCAGCAGCCAAGATTGGCAGAGCTCCTACGAGCAGTACTTC
CASSQDWQSSYEQYF
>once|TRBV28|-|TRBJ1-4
TGTGCCAGCAGGCCCTATCGGGGGGCACGCGGAACTAATGAAAAACTGTTTTTT
CASRPYRGARGTNEKLFF
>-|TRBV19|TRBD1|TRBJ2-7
TGTGCCAGTAGTACACCGGGACAGGGGCACTACGAGCAGTACTTC
CASSTPGQGHYEQYF
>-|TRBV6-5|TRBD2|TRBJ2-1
TGTGCCAGCAGTTACGATCTGGGACTAGCGGAGCAGTTCTTC
CASSYDLGLAEQFF
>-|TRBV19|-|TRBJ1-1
TGTGCCAGTAGTCCTTGGGACATGGGGTACACTGAAGCTTTCTTT
CASSPWDMGYTEAFF
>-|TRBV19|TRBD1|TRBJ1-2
TGTGCCAGTAGTATTGGGAGGACAGGCGGCTATGGCTACACCTTC
CASSIGRTGGYGYTF
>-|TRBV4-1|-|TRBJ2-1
TGCGCCAGCAGCCAAGAGGACTTCTACAATGAGCAGTTCTTC
CASSQEDFYNEQFF
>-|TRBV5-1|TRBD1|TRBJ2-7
TGCGCCAGCAGCTGGCCAGGGGGCGAGCAGTACTTC
CASSWPGGEQYF
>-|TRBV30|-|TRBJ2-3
TGTGCCTGGAGCCCCCCCGGCGAGGGCACAGATACGCAGTATTTT
CAWSPPGEGTDTQYF
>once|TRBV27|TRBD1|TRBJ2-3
TGTGCCAGCAGTTTAAGCCGGACAGGGAGGATGGTGAATACGCAGTATTTT
CASSLSRTGRMVNTQYF
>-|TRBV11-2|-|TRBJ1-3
TGTGCCAGCAGGCACACCGGGACGCTCGGAAACACCATATATTTT
CASRHTGTLGNTIYF
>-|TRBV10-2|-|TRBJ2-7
TGCGCCAGCAGTGAGGAGGTTGGAGGGAGGGACACCAACTACGAGCAGTACTTC
CASSEEVGGRDTNYEQYF
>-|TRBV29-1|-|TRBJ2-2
TGCAGCGTTAATCCGGGGTCGAACACCGGGGAGCTGTTTTTT
CSVNPGSNTGELFF
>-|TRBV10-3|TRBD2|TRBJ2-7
TGTGCCATCAGAGCGCGGGAGGGTGTCTACGAGCAGTACTTC
CAIRAREGVYEQYF
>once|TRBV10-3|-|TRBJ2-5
TGTGCCATCAGTGAGTCTCGGACTGGCTCTCAGGAGACCCAGTACTTC
CAISESRTGSQETQYF
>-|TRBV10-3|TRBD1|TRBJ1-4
TGTGCCATCAGTGAGACCGGGACAGGGAGTGAAAAACTGTTTTTT
CAISETGTGSEKLFF
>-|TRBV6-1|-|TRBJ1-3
TGTGCCAGCACGCCTTTCTCTGGAAACACCATATATTTT
CASTPFSGNTIYF
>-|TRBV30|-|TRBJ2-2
TGTGCCTGGAGTTACGGGAGCAACACCGGGGAGCTGTTTTTT
CAWSYGSNTGELFF
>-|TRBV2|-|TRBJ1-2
TGTGCCAGCACCTACGGGGCGAGTAACTATGGCTACACCTTC
CASTYGASNYGYTF
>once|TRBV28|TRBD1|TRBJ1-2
TGTGCCAGCAGTTCAGCGACAGGGGGGGAAACCTTC
CASSSATGGETF
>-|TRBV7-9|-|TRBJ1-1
TGTGCGGGAGACGGGAACACTGAAGCTTTCTTT
CAGDGNTEAFF
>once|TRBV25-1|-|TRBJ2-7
TGTGCCAGCAGTCCACTGACGTCGATATCCGAGCAGTACTTC
CASSPLTSISEQYF